This TCR beta chain was sequenced for a study of blood T cell repertoires in COVID-19. All recovered Cohort 3 donors got two negative PCRs, got clearance, or saw symptom resolution. Sequencing used immunoSEQ multiplex PCR; TCRdb keeps in-frame clones, though not all of them. The sample yields about 430,000 clones, 75% to 90% seen once. The CDR3 is 19 amino acids. J gave up 0 bases and V 2 bases, and 10 bases lay outside the gene matches. The germline V gene encodes CDR1 LGHDT and CDR2 YNNKEL (reference sequence). This TCR came from a man aged 25-45 years who had recovered from COVID-19. The rearrangement links TRBV3-1 (or the pseudogene TRBV3-2) to TRBJ2-3; 11 bases are a match to TRBD2. Material for sequencing was PBMCs or T cells enriched from blood (not recorded which). The CDR3 protein is CASSQLTSGMTLSTDTQYF. CDR3 nucleotides: TGTGCCAGCAGCCAATTGACTAGCGGGATGACACTTAGCACAGATACGCAGTATTTT.